The sequence of this T cell receptor beta chain was determined in a study of monozygotic twins with inflammatory bowel disease. Following a re-call of the 5' RACE reads, TCRdb has one entry per CDR3 protein and lacks DNA. This repertoire includes 330,000 or so distinct CDR3 sequences. This CDR3 has 19 residues. Germline V gives CDR1 LGHNA, CDR2 YNFKEQ. The sequencing sample was made of blood. The rearrangement links TRBV4-2 to TRBJ2-1; TCRdb's D call, TRBD1, is unchecked because there is no DNA. The source is a human donor with ulcerative colitis or Crohn's disease, or a healthy co-twin of an affected twin (not recorded which). The CDR3: CATRGLSPGATFSYNEQFF.